This T cell receptor beta chain was retrieved from a study of T cell repertoires in cytomegalovirus infection. Across the study: Indications came from public TCR beta signatures; they pointed to CMV infection and to a matching HLA type. Overall study findings and caveats: Dominating the ex vivo response were TCR beta clonotypes that were CMV-specific and HLA-C-restricted.

Each CDR3 protein gets one entry after TCRdb re-called the reads with MiXCR. In the table there are a few hundred thousand distinct CDR3 sequences, roughly 17% of which are singletons. The CDR3 runs 16 residues. The ends were cut back, 0 bases at V and 8 bases at J, with 17 bases in the middle. This clonotype has ten or more counts. Its target is unknown. This clonotype was obtained from a human donor in good health (CMV status not recorded). Some clones in this sample may be carry-over from other donors' samples. The chain is built from TRBV12-3 or TRBV12-4 and TRBJ2-1, with a tentative D call TRBD1 (6 bases). The sample was PBMCs. Written as DNA, the CDR3 is TGTGCCAGCAGTTTAGCGCCAGGCAGGGGTAGGGATGAGCAGTTCTTC. Its translation: CASSLAPGRGRDEQFF.